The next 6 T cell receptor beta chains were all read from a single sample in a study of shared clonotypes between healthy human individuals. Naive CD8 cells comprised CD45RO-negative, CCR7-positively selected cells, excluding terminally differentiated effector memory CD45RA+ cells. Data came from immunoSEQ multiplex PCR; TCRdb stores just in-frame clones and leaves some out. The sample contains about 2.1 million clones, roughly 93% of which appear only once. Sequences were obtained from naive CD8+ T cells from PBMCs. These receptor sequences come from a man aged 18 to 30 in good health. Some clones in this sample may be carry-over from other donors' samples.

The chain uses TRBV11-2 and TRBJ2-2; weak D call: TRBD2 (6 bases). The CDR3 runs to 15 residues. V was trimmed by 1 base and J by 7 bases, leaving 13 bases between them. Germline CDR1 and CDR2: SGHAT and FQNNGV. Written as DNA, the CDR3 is TGTGCCAGCAGCTTAGTAGGAGGGGCGGACGGGGAGCTGTTTTTT. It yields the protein CASSLVGGADGELFF. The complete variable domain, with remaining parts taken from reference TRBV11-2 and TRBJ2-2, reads EAGVAQSPRYKIIEKRQSVAFWCNPISGHATLYWYQQILGQGPKLLIQFQNNGVVDDSQLPKDRFSAERLKGVDSTLKIQPAKLEDSAVYLCASSLVGGADGELFFGEGSRLTVL.

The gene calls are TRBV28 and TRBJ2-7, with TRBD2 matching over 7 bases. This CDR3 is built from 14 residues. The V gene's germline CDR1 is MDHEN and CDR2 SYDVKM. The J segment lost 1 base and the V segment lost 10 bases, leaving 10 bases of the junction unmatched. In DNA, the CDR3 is TGTGCCACTACCTCGAGCGGGGAGTCCTACGAGCAGTACTTC. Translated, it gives CATTSSGESYEQYF.

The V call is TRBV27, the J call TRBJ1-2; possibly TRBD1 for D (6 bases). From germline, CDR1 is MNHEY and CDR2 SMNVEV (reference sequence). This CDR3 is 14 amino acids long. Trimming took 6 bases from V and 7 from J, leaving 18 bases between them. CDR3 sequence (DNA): TGTGCCAGCAGGACCGGAGGGGGGGCTGGTGGCTACACCTTC. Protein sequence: CASRTGGGAGGYTF.

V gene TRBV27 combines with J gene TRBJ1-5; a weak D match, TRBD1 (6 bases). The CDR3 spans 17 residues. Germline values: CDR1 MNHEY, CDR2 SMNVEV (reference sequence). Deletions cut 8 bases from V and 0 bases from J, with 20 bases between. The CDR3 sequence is CASRKGVGKNSNQPQHF. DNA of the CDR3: TGTGCCAGCCGAAAGGGGGTTGGGAAAAATAGCAATCAGCCCCAGCATTTT.

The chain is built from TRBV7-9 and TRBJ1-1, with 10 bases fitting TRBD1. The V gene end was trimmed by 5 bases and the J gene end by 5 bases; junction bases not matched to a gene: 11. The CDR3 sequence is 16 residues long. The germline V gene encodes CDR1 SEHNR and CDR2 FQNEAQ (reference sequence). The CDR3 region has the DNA TGTGCCAGCAGCCCTGACAGGGGGCGCGGGTCGACTGAAGCTTTCTTT. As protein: CASSPDRGRGSTEAFF.

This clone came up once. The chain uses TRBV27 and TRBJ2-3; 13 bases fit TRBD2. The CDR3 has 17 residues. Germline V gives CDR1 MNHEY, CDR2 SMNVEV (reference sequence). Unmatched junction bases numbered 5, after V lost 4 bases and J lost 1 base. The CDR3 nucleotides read TGTGCCAGCAGTTCCCCGGGACTAGCGGGACGCACAGATACGCAGTATTTT. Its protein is CASSSPGLAGRTDTQYF.